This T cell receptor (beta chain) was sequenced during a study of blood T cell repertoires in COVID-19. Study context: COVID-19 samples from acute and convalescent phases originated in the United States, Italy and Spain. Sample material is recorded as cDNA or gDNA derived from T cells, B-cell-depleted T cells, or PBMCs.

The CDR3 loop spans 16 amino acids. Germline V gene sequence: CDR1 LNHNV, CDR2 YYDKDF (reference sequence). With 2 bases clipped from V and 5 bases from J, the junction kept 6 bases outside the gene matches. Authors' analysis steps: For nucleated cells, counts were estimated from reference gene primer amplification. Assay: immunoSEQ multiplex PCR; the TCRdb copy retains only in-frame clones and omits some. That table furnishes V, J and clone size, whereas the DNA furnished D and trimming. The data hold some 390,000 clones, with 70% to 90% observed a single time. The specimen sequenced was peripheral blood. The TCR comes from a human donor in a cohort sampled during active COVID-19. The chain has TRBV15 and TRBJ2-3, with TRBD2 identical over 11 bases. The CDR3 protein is CATSRMLAGGGDTQYF. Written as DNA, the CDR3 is TGTGCCACCAGCAGAATGCTAGCGGGGGGAGGAGATACGCAGTATTTT.